Only one count was recorded for the clone carrying this TCR beta chain. As originally analysed: Reference gene primer amplification gave nucleated cell count estimates. Clones were sequenced by immunoSEQ multiplex PCR, and TCRdb holds only the in-frame ones, with some missing. V, J and clone size reflect that table, while D and trimming were determined from the DNA. Of 140,000 or so clones listed, roughly 80% are singletons. CDR3 size: 15 residues. Germline V gene sequence: CDR1 LGHDT, CDR2 YNNKEL (reference sequence). Trimming at V came to 2 bases and at J to 5 bases, leaving 6 bases not matched to a gene. This record belongs to a study of blood T cell repertoires in COVID-19. The wider study: The United States, Italy and Spain were the sources of the acute and convalescent COVID-19 samples. Sample material is recorded as cDNA or gDNA derived from T cells, B-cell-depleted T cells, or PBMCs.

The sequencing input was peripheral blood. The receptor comes from a man in his forties or fifties with acute or convalescent COVID-19. The chain carries TRBV3-1 (or the pseudogene TRBV3-2) and TRBJ2-7; 10 bases are shared with TRBD2. The CDR3 DNA sequence: TGTGCCAGCAGCCAATTACCTAGCGGGGGCCACGAGCAGTACTTC. Amino acid sequence: CASSQLPSGGHEQYF.